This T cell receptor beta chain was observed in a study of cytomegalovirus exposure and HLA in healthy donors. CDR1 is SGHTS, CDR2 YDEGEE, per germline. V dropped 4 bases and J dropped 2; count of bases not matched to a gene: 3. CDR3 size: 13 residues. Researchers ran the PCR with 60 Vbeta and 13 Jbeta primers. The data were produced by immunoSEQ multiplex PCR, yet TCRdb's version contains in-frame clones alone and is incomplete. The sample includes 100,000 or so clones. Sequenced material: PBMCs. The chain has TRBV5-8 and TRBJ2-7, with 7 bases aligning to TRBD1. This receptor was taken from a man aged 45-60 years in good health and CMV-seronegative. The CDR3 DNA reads TGTGCCAGCAGCCGGGACAGCCCCTACGAGCAGTACTTC. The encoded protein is CASSRDSPYEQYF.